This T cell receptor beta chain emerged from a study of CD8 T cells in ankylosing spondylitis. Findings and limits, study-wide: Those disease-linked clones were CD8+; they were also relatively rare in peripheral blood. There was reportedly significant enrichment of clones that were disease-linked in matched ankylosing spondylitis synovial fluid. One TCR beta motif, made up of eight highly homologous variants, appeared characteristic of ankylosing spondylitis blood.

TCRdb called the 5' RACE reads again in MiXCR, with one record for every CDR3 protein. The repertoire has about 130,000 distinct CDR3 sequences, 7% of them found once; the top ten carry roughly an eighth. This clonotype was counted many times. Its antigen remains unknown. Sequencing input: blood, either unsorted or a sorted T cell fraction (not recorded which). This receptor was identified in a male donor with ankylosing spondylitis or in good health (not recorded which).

CDR3 amino acids: CASSLSARKNEQYF. The CDR3 DNA is TGTGCCAGCAGCTTATCGGCTAGGAAGAACGAGCAGTACTTC. V and J are TRBV7-9 and TRBJ2-7; D is undetermined. Trimming cost V 2 bases and J 5 bases, with 13 bases left between them. This CDR3 has 14 amino acids. The germline V gene encodes CDR1 SEHNR and CDR2 FQNEAQ (reference sequence). Variable domain in full (rest from reference TRBV7-9 and TRBJ2-7): DTGVSQNPRHKITKRGQNVTFRCDPISEHNRLYWYRQTLGQGPEFLTYFQNEAQLEKSRLLSDRFSAERPKGSFSTLEIQRTEQGDSAMYLCASSLSARKNEQYFGPGTRLTVT.